Given below is one TCR beta chain in context. The sample comes from a study of blood T cell repertoires in COVID-19. TCRdb's copy holds only in-frame clones and misses some; the assay was immunoSEQ multiplex PCR. The data show 250,000 to 300,000 clones, nearly 90% seen once. Germline loops: CDR1 SGHTA, CDR2 FQGNSA. The CDR3 is 16 amino acids. V lost 4 bases and J lost 4, with 17 bases in between. Source material: PBMCs or T cells enriched from blood (not recorded which). This TCR was sampled from a woman in her 50s who had been exposed to COVID-19. The chain uses TRBV7-2 and TRBJ1-3; the D gene is possibly TRBD1 (5 bases). CDR3 sequence: CASSSSQGASGNTIYF. The CDR3 DNA reads as TGTGCCAGCAGCTCGAGTCAAGGGGCTTCGGGAAACACCATATATTTT.